These 15 T cell receptor beta chains were sequenced from one sample in a study of T-cell memory formation after mild COVID-19. TCRdb independently ran MiXCR on the 5' RACE reads; one entry per CDR3 protein. The table records tens of thousands of distinct CDR3 sequences, 16% of them present only once. Sequences were obtained from PBMCs or a T cell subset sorted from them (not recorded which). The receptors were sampled from an adult woman who had mild COVID-19 (a few samples of this study predate the infection). Cell type and time point are not known.

The chain employs TRBV4-2 and TRBJ2-3, with D unresolved. The germline gives CDR1 LGHNA, CDR2 YNFKEQ. V was cut by 4 bases and J by 1 base, with 18 bases left in between. CDR3 size: 17 residues. CDR3 sequence (DNA): TGTGCCAGCAGCCCGCACTTAGTGGGTCAGGGCACAGATACGCAGTATTTT. This codes for CASSPHLVGQGTDTQYF.

The table lists this clonotype with a few counts. V gene TRBV29-1 combines with J gene TRBJ1-2; D is perhaps TRBD1 (5 bases). Germline values: CDR1 SQVTM, CDR2 ANQGSEA. CDR3 length: 11 residues. V lost 7 bases to trimming and J lost 7 bases, with 13 bases between them. The CDR3 sequence is CSGLGEGGYTF. CDR3 nucleotide sequence: TGCAGCGGCTTAGGGGAGGGTGGCTACACCTTC.

The rearrangement joins TRBV5-1 to TRBJ2-7, with 8 nucleotides matching TRBD1. The trim removed 4 bases at V and 3 bases at J, leaving 12 bases unmatched. This CDR3 is 16 amino acids long. Germline V gene sequence: CDR1 SGHRS, CDR2 YFSETQ. CDR3 amino acids: CASSRPSGTGVYEQYF. CDR3 bases: TGCGCCAGCAGCAGGCCCTCCGGGACAGGTGTCTACGAGCAGTACTTC.

The chain links TRBV7-2 to TRBJ2-1; TRBD2 aligns across 13 bases. The CDR3 loop spans 16 amino acids. J was trimmed by 8 bases and V by 1 base; bases with no gene match: 5. Germline V gene data show CDR1 as SGHTA and CDR2 as FQGNSA. CDR3 residues: CASSLDGLAGDDEQFF. As DNA, the CDR3 is TGTGCCAGCAGCTTAGACGGACTAGCGGGAGACGATGAGCAGTTCTTC.

The gene calls are TRBV25-1 and TRBJ2-5; maybe TRBD2 (6 bases). CDR1 and CDR2 (germline): MGHDK, SYGVNS. The CDR3 loop spans 14 amino acids. The V end lost 4 bases, the J end lost 0 bases, and 9 bases lay between the germline ends. The CDR3 nucleotides read TGTGCCAGCAGTGCCTGGGACTACCAAGAGACCCAGTACTTC. It is translated as CASSAWDYQETQYF.

The genes are TRBV4-3 and TRBJ2-7; the match to TRBD2 covers 14 bases. The CDR3 has 17 residues. Germline CDR1 reads LGHNA; CDR2 reads YSLEER. V trimming: 3 bases; J trimming: 0 bases; junction bases outside the gene matches: 4. The CDR3 sequence: CASSQGLAGDSSYEQYF. In DNA, the CDR3 is TGCGCCAGCAGCCAGGGACTAGCGGGAGATAGCTCCTACGAGCAGTACTTC.

This clonotype occurred a few times. The rearrangement joins TRBV6-5 to TRBJ1-2; 10 positions agree with TRBD1. Germline trimming cut 6 bases from V and 4 bases from J; bases unmatched to any gene: 5. The CDR3 runs 14 residues. The V gene's germline CDR1 is MNHEY and CDR2 SVGAGI. The CDR3 nucleotides are TGTGCCAGCAGGCACGGGACAGGGGTCTATGGCTACACCTTC. Protein: CASRHGTGVYGYTF.

This clonotype turned up a few times. The V and J genes are TRBV5-1 and TRBJ1-1, with 8 bases identical to TRBD1. With 0 bases clipped from V and 0 bases from J, the junction kept 1 base outside the gene matches. There are 15 residues in the CDR3. From germline, CDR1 is SGHRS and CDR2 YFSETQ. The CDR3 loop reads CASSLGQGMNTEAFF. Written as DNA, the CDR3 is TGCGCCAGCAGCTTGGGACAGGGGATGAACACTGAAGCTTTCTTT.

V is TRBV5-1 and J is TRBJ1-2, with D hard to call. The CDR3 consists of 15 residues. Trimming removed 2 bases from V and 4 bases from J, with 15 bases in between. The germline CDR1 and CDR2 sequences are SGHRS and YFSETQ. The DNA of the CDR3 is TGCGCCAGCAGCTTCGCGGCAAACGGCGCCTATGGCTACACCTTC. Translated: CASSFAANGAYGYTF.

The table lists this clonotype with a few counts. The genes are TRBV11-2 and TRBJ1-1; D possibly corresponds to TRBD1 (5 bases). V lost 5 bases and J 5 bases, leaving 18 bases between the germline ends. CDR1 is SGHAT, CDR2 FQNNGV, per germline. The CDR3 sequence is 15 residues long. In nucleotides, the CDR3 is TGTGCCAGCAGCCAGCCTATGGGTCGGGGGACTGAAGCTTTCTTT. Its protein product is CASSQPMGRGTEAFF.

J is TRBJ2-2 and V is TRBV9, with D maybe TRBD2 (7 bases). Looked up from germline, CDR1 is SGDLS and CDR2 is YYNGEE. Trimming took off 0 bases at V and 7 bases at J, with 16 bases between the two ends. This CDR3 region has 16 residues. DNA of the CDR3: TGTGCCAGCAGCGTAGAATGGCGGGGGCTAGACGGGGAGCTGTTTTTT. Protein: CASSVEWRGLDGELFF.

The V call is TRBV5-6, the J call TRBJ2-1; 7 positions agree with TRBD2. Looked up from germline, CDR1 is SGHDT and CDR2 is YYEEEE. V trimming: 4 bases; J trimming: 3 bases; junction bases outside the gene matches: 10. CDR3 length: 16 amino acids. Written as DNA, the CDR3 is TGTGCCAGCAGCCCACCGCGGGGGAGGCTCTACAATGAGCAGTTCTTC. It is translated as CASSPPRGRLYNEQFF.

V usage is TRBV2 and J usage is TRBJ2-7; a possible D gene is TRBD2 (6 bases). The CDR3 runs 11 residues. Germline values: CDR1 SNHLY, CDR2 FYNNEI. Trimming removed 5 bases from V and 5 bases from J, with 7 bases in between. CDR3 residues: CASSWRDEQYF. DNA for the CDR3: TGTGCCAGCAGTTGGAGGGACGAGCAGTACTTC. The complete variable domain, with remaining parts taken from reference TRBV2 and TRBJ2-7, reads EPEVTQTPSHQVTQMGQEVILRCVPISNHLYFYWYRQILGQKVEFLVSFYNNEISEKSEIFDDQFSVERPDGSNFTLKIRSTKLEDSAMYFCASSWRDEQYFGPGTRLTVT.

There are a few counts of this clonotype. The chain uses TRBV6-5 and TRBJ2-1; 9 positions match TRBD1. Germline lookup yields CDR1 MNHEY and CDR2 SVGAGI. Trimming removed 6 bases from V and 7 bases from J; junction bases left unmatched: 7. The CDR3 is made up of 14 amino acids. Here the CDR3 reads CASSLWTGENEQFF. Written as DNA, the CDR3 is TGTGCCAGCAGCCTATGGACAGGGGAAAATGAGCAGTTCTTC.

J is TRBJ2-7 and V is TRBV20-1, with 7 nucleotides matching TRBD2. This CDR3 is built from 20 residues. Losses at the gene ends were 1 base for V and 0 bases for J; bases not matched to a gene: 21. Germline V CDR1 and CDR2: DFQATT, SNEGSKA (reference sequence). CDR3 nucleotides: TGCAGTGCTAGAGCCCTGTCGGCTAGCGGTCCCTCCCGCAGCTCCTACGAGCAGTACTTC. This codes for CSARALSASGPSRSSYEQYF.